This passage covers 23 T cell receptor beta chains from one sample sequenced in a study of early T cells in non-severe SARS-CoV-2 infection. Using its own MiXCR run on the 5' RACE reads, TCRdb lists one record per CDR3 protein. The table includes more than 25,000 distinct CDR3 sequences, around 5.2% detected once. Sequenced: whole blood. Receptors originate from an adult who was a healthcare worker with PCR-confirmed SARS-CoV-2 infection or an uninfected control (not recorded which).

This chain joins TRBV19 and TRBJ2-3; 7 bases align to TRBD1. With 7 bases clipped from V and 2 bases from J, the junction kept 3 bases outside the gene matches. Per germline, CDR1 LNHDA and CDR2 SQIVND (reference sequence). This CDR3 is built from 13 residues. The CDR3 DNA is TGTGCCAGTACGGGACAGAACACAGATACGCAGTATTTT. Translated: CASTGQNTDTQYF.

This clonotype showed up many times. This chain's CDR3 is CSVRLAGGVDTQYF. CDR3 sequence (DNA): TGCAGCGTCAGACTAGCGGGAGGGGTGGATACGCAGTATTTT. The chain recombines TRBV29-1 with TRBJ2-3, with 14 nucleotides matching TRBD2. The germline V gene has CDR1 SQVTM and CDR2 ANQGSEA. The CDR3 has 14 residues. Trimming took 6 bases from V and 6 from J; bases not matched to a gene: 5.

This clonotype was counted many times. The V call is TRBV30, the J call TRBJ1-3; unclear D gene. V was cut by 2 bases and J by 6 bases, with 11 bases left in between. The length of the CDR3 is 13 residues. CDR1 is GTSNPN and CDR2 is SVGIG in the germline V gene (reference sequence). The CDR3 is CAWSHSTENTIYF. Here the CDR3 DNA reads TGTGCCTGGAGTCATAGCACCGAAAACACCATATATTTT.

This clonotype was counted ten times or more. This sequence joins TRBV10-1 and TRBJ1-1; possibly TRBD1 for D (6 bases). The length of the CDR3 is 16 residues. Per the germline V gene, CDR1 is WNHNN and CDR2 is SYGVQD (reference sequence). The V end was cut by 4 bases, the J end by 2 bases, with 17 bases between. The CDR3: CASSARPGQTNTEAFF. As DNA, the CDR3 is TGCGCCAGCAGTGCGCGACCGGGACAAACAAACACTGAAGCTTTCTTT.

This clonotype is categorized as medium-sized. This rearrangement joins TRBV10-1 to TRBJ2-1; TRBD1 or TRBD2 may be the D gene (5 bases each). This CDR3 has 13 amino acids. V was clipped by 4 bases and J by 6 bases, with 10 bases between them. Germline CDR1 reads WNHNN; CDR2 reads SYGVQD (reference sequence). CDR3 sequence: CASSGGGFNEQFF. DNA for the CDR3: TGCGCCAGCAGTGGTGGGGGTTTCAATGAGCAGTTCTTC.

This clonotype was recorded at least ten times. The CDR3 bases are TGCAGTGCTACCCGACAGGGCCTCGAAAGCACAGATACGCAGTATTTT. Its protein product is CSATRQGLESTDTQYF. The chain couples TRBV20-1 to TRBJ2-3; 7 bases map to TRBD1. This CDR3 comprises 16 residues. Germline-derived CDR1 and CDR2 are DFQATT and SNEGSKA (reference sequence). V lost 4 bases, J lost 0 bases, and 10 bases stayed unmatched.

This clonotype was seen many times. The CDR3 spells CSAKDLLGPQETQYF. DNA for the CDR3: TGCAGTGCTAAAGACCTATTGGGCCCCCAAGAGACCCAGTACTTC. The chain joins TRBV20-1 to TRBJ2-5; no reliable D call. There are 15 residues in the CDR3. The ends were cut back, 4 bases at V and 1 base at J, with 16 bases in the middle. Germline lookup yields CDR1 DFQATT and CDR2 SNEGSKA (reference sequence).

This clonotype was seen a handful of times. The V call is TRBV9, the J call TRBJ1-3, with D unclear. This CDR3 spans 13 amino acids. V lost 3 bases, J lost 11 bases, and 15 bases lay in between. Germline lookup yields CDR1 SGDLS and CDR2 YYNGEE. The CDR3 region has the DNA TGTGCCAGCAGCGCAGGACTCTCGGCGGCCATATATTTT. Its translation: CASSAGLSAAIYF.

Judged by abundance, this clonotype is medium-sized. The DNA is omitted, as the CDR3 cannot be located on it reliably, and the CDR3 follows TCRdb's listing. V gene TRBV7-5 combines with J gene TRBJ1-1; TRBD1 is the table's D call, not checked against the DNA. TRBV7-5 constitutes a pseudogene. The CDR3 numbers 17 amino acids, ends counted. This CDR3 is CISVPEATTGENTEAFF.

CDR3 nucleotide sequence: TGTGCCAGCAGTGGGGAATTCTCCTACAATGAGCAGTTCTTC. It translates to CASSGEFSYNEQFF. The J gene is TRBJ2-1, the V gene TRBV6-1; no clear D gene. V shed 4 bases and J shed 0 bases, with 7 bases lying between them. The CDR3 sequence is 14 residues long. The germline gives CDR1 MNHNS, CDR2 SASEGT.

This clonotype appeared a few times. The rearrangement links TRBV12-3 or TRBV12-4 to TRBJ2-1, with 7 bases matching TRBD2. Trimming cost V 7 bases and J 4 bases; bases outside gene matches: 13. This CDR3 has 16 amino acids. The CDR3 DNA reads TGTGCCAGCACCTCCCGGCGGGGGAGATCTTACAATGAGCAGTTCTTC. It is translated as CASTSRRGRSYNEQFF.

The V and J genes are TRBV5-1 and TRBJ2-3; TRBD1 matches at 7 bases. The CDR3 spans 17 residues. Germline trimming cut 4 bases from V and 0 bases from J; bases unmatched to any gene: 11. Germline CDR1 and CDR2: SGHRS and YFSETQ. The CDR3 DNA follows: TGCGCCAGCAGCACACCCCAGGGGGTCTTAAGCACAGATACGCAGTATTTT. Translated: CASSTPQGVLSTDTQYF.

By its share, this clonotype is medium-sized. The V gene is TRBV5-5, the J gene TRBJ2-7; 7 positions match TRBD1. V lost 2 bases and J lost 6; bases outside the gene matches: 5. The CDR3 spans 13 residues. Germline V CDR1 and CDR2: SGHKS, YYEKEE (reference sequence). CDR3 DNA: TGTGCCAGCAGCTTCGGGACAGCCCTCGAGCAGTACTTC. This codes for CASSFGTALEQYF.

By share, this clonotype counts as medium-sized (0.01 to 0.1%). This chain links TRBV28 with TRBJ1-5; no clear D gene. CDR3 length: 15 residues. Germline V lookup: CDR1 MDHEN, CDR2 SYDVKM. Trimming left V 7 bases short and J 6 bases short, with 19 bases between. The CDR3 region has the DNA TGTGCCAGCACCGAATCGGTCGACTCGGCTCAGCCCCAGCATTTT. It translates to CASTESVDSAQPQHF.

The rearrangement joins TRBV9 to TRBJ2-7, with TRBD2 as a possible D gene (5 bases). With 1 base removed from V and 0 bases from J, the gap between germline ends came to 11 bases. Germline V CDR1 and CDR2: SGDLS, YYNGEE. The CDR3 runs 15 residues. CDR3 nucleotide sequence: TGTGCCAGCAGCGTACATGGAGGAGGCTCCTACGAGCAGTACTTC. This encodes CASSVHGGGSYEQYF. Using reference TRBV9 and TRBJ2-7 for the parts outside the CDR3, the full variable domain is DSGVTQTPKHLITATGQRVTLRCSPRSGDLSVYWYQQSLDQGLQFLIQYYNGEERAKGNILERFSAQQFPDLHSELNLSSLELGDSALYFCASSVHGGGSYEQYFGPGTRLTVT.

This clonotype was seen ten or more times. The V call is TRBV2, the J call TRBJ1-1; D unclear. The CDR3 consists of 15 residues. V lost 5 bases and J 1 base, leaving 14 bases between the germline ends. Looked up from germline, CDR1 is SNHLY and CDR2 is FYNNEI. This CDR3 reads CASSPHGAGNTEAFF. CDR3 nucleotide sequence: TGTGCCAGCAGTCCCCATGGAGCCGGGAACACTGAAGCTTTCTTT. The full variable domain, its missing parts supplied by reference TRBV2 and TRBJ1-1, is EPEVTQTPSHQVTQMGQEVILRCVPISNHLYFYWYRQILGQKVEFLVSFYNNEISEKSEIFDDQFSVERPDGSNFTLKIRSTKLEDSAMYFCASSPHGAGNTEAFFGQGTRLTVV.

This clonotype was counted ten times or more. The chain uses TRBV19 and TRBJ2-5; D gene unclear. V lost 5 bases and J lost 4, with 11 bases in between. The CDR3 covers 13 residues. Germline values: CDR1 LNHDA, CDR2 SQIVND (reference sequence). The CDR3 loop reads CASSLRWGETQYF. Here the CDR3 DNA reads TGTGCCAGTAGTTTGAGGTGGGGAGAGACCCAGTACTTC.

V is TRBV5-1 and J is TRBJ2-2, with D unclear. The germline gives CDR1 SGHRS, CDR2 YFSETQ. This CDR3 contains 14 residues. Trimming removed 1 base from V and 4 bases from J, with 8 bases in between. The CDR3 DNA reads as TGCGCCAGCAGCTTGACGGATCCCACCGGGGAGCTGTTTTTT. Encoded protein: CASSLTDPTGELFF. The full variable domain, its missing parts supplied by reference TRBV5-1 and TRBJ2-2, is KAGVTQTPRYLIKTRGQQVTLSCSPISGHRSVSWYQQTPGQGLQFLFEYFSETQRNKGNFPGRFSGRQFSNSRSEMNVSTLELGDSALYLCASSLTDPTGELFFGEGSRLTVL.

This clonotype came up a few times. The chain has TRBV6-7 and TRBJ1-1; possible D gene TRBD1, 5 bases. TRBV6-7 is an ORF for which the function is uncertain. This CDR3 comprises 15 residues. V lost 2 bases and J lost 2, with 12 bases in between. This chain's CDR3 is CASSYPRGGNTEAFF. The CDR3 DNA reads TGTGCCAGCAGTTACCCCCGGGGGGGAAACACTGAAGCTTTCTTT.

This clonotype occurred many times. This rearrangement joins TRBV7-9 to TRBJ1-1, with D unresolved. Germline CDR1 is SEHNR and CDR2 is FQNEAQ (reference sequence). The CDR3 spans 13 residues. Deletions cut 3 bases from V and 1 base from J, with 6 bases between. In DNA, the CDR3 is TGTGCCAGCAGCTTTTCCCAGAACACTGAAGCTTTCTTT. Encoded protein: CASSFSQNTEAFF. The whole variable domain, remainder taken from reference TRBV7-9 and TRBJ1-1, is DTGVSQNPRHKITKRGQNVTFRCDPISEHNRLYWYRQTLGQGPEFLTYFQNEAQLEKSRLLSDRFSAERPKGSFSTLEIQRTEQGDSAMYLCASSFSQNTEAFFGQGTRLTVV.

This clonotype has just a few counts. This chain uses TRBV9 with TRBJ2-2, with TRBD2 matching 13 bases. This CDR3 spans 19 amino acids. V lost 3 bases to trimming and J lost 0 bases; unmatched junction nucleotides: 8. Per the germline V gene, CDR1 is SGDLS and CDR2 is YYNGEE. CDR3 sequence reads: CASSAATSGRSANTGELFF. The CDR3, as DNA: TGTGCCAGCAGCGCCGCGACTAGCGGGAGGTCCGCGAACACCGGGGAGCTGTTTTTT.

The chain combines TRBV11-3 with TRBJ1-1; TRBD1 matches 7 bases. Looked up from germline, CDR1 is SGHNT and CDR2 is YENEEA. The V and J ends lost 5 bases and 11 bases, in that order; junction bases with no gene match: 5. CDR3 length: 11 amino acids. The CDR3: CASSLRGQAFF. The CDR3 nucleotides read TGTGCCAGCAGCCTAAGGGGGCAGGCTTTCTTT.

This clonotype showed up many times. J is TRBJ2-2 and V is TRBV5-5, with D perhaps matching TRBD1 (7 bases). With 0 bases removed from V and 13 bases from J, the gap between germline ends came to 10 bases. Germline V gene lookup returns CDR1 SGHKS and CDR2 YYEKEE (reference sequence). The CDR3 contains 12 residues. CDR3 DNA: TGTGCCAGCAGCTTGGGACAGGGAGGGCTGTTTTTT. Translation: CASSLGQGGLFF.